The sequence of this TCR beta chain was determined in a study of regulatory dendritic cells for organ transplantation (dated by TCRdb to about 2017). About the full investigation: Monocytes were cultured with vitamin D3 on days 0 and 4 and with IL-10 on day 4 to generate regulatory dendritic cells. To evaluate the response of the DCs to a potent maturation-inducing agent, LPS was added to DC cultures on day 6. TCRbeta repertoires were sequenced from sorted naive and memory CD4+ and CD8+ T cells before and after allostimulation with regulatory or mature dendritic cells. The paper as a whole reports these results and caveats: The authors pointed out considerable heterogeneity between individuals in the alloreactive memory CD8+ T cell pool, and only a couple of subjects were sequenced. In both subjects, allostimulation led to expansion of memory CD8+ clones, though the expansion induced by regulatory dendritic cells appeared to be more limited than that induced by mature dendritic cells. Naive CD4+ and CD8+ T cells showed highly diverse repertoires, whereas memory cells were less diverse and memory CD8+ cells were the most oligoclonal. Of the resting subsets, memory CD8+ T cells had the largest number of alloreactive TCR clonotypes.

The TCRbeta CDR3 regions were amplified in a multiplexed two-step PCR with Vbeta-specific forward primers and Jbeta-specific reverse primers. The TCRbeta libraries were sequenced on an Illumina instrument via the immunoSEQ service. The source study handled its data this way. IMGT annotation was used to assign V, D and J genes, and synthetic CDR3 analogues were used to correct counts for multiplex PCR bias. In the immunoSEQ Analyzer, repertoire clonality was calculated as one minus normalized Shannon entropy. Whether a clone counted as expanded was decided by Fisher's exact test with Benjamini-Hochberg false discovery rate control and a two-tailed cutoff of P<0.01. This immuneACCESS table, as held by TCRdb, lists in-frame sequences with V and J called but not all clones. Of the missing ones, under half trace to an unresolved V gene in checked studies; the others have no known cause. That table is the source of V, J and clone size, and D and trimming were worked out from the DNA. In this sample the table shows a few thousand clones, 50% to 65% of which occur a single time. 20% of the sample comes from the top ten.

Sorted T cell subsets were CFSE-labeled and co-cultured for approximately 5 days with allogeneic regulatory or mature dendritic cells at a 1:10 DC:T ratio. FACS was used to sort naive T cells as CD45RA+ cells and memory T cells as CD45RO+ CD4+ or CD8+ cells. T cells for TCR sequencing came from two healthy control subjects. The Qiagen DNeasy Blood & Tissue Kit was used to extract genomic DNA. In regard to this clone: The antigen it binds to is not known. Nothing much larger sits one base from this clone, and base qualities are not available.

The sequencing input was memory CD8+ T cells from blood cultured with dendritic cells. This sample's cell subset or site label indicates: CD45RO+ memory T cells. The clonotype was recovered from a human donor in good health.

The CDR3 protein: CASSLSRGSTDTQYF. The DNA is as follows: TGTGCCAGCAGCTTAAGCCGGGGTAGCACAGATACGCAGTATTTT. The sequence is built from TRBV11-2 and TRBJ2-3, and perhaps TRBD2 as D gene, on 5 matching bases. Based on the germline V gene, the CDR1 and CDR2 sequences are SGHAT and FQNNGV. The trim is 2 bases for V and 0 bases for J, with a gap of 9 bases between the germline ends. The CDR3 measures 15 amino acids from cysteine to phenylalanine. Left in the record is the CDR3 DNA by itself, 45 bases read in frame from the first base.